A selection of T cell receptor beta chains follows, all from one sample in a study of shared clonotypes between healthy human individuals. Libraries were prepared by immunoSEQ multiplex PCR; TCRdb keeps only in-frame clonotypes and omits some of them. The table shows about 2.2 million clones, with around 95% occurring only once. Source material: naive CD8+ T cells from PBMCs. The origin of the receptors is a man aged 18 to 29 in good health. Some clones in this sample may be carry-over from other donors' samples. The CDR3 runs from the conserved cysteine through the conserved F or W. The order of the fields is D gene, V gene, J gene, clone size, CDR3 protein, CDR3 DNA. A D gene is named only where the DNA matches it firmly. Only part of the rows carry a size: once, few, many, or a class if the clone is expanded.

NA	TRBV7-9	TRBJ1-4	NA	CASSFGGGEKLFF	TGTGCCAGCAGCTTTGGAGGGGGAGAAAAACTGTTTTTT
TRBD1	TRBV9	TRBJ1-2	NA	CASSGSGTGGVLSYGYTF	TGTGCCAGCAGCGGATCCGGGACAGGGGGCGTCTTATCCTATGGCTACACCTTC
NA	TRBV7-8	TRBJ1-5	NA	CASSLGAEYSNQPQHF	TGTGCCAGCAGCTTAGGGGCAGAATATAGCAATCAGCCCCAGCATTTT
TRBD1	TRBV27	TRBJ2-2	once	CASSENRTGQENTGELFF	TGTGCCAGCAGTGAAAATCGAACGGGACAGGAGAACACCGGGGAGCTGTTTTTT
TRBD1	TRBV9	TRBJ2-7	NA	CASSGSGTGNYEQYF	TGTGCCAGCAGCGGCTCCGGGACAGGCAACTACGAGCAGTACTTC
NA	TRBV15	TRBJ2-5	NA	CATSRVDGYQETQYF	TGTGCCACCAGCAGAGTGGACGGTTATCAAGAGACCCAGTACTTC
TRBD2	TRBV4-3	TRBJ2-7	NA	CASSQVSTSGRPEGEQYF	TGCGCCAGCAGCCAAGTGAGTACTAGCGGGAGGCCAGAAGGCGAGCAGTACTTC
TRBD2	TRBV10-3	TRBJ2-5	NA	CAISDRSGRLETQYF	TGTGCCATCAGTGACCGTAGCGGGAGACTCGAGACCCAGTACTTC
NA	TRBV5-6	TRBJ2-7	NA	CASSGGYEQYF	TGTGCCAGCAGCGGAGGGTACGAGCAGTACTTC
NA	TRBV6-4	TRBJ2-2	NA	CASSDWRTANTGELFF	TGTGCCAGCAGTGATTGGAGGACAGCGAACACCGGGGAGCTGTTTTTT
NA	TRBV7-7	TRBJ2-3	once	CASSLEYCGSTDTQYF	TGTGCCAGCAGCTTAGAGTACTGCGGGAGCACAGATACGCAGTATTTT
NA	TRBV28	TRBJ2-7	NA	CASRSRPREYYEQYF	TGTGCCAGCAGGAGTCGTCCCCGGGAATATTACGAGCAGTACTTC
NA	TRBV7-2	TRBJ1-5	NA	CASSGRQWERQPQHF	TGTGCCAGCAGCGGCCGACAGTGGGAGCGGCAGCCCCAGCATTTT
TRBD1	TRBV27	TRBJ1-3	NA	CASSLYRGMGNTIYF	TGTGCCAGCAGTCTCTACAGGGGAATGGGAAACACCATATATTTT
TRBD1	TRBV6-5	TRBJ1-1	NA	CASSFKGQGVTEAFF	TGTGCCAGCAGTTTCAAAGGACAGGGCGTCACTGAAGCTTTCTTT
NA	TRBV6-6	TRBJ2-7	NA	CASSKGLTYEQYF	TGTGCCAGCAGTAAGGGACTGACATACGAGCAGTACTTC
NA	TRBV15	TRBJ2-3	NA	CATSPRTVSTDTQYF	TGTGCCACCAGCCCACGGACAGTAAGCACAGATACGCAGTATTTT
NA	TRBV5-1	TRBJ2-1	NA	CASSADFPSSYNEQFF	TGCGCCAGCAGCGCGGACTTCCCGAGCTCCTACAATGAGCAGTTCTTC
NA	TRBV14	TRBJ1-2	NA	CASSQASNRVGLYGYTF	TGTGCCAGCAGCCAAGCCAGCAACAGAGTAGGACTCTATGGCTACACCTTC
TRBD2	TRBV2	TRBJ2-7	NA	CASRQTAGSGYEQYF	TGTGCCAGCAGACAGACAGCGGGGAGTGGCTACGAGCAGTACTTC
TRBD2	TRBV9	TRBJ2-5	NA	CASSTGTSGKETQYF	TGTGCCAGCAGCACCGGGACTAGCGGGAAAGAGACCCAGTACTTC
NA	TRBV27	TRBJ2-5	NA	CASSPQTRLETQYF	TGTGCCAGCAGTCCACAGACTAGATTGGAGACCCAGTACTTC
TRBD2	TRBV7-9	TRBJ2-7	NA	CASSPSLAGSYEQYF	TGTGCCAGCAGCCCCTCACTAGCGGGATCCTACGAGCAGTACTTC
NA	TRBV27	TRBJ2-1	NA	CASRGRASGRSYNEQFF	TGTGCCAGCAGAGGGCGGGCTTCCGGTCGCTCCTACAATGAGCAGTTCTTC
NA	TRBV7-9	TRBJ1-1	few	CASSLEGRNTEAFF	TGTGCCAGCAGCTTAGAGGGGAGGAACACTGAAGCTTTCTTT
NA	TRBV6-5	TRBJ1-2	NA	CASTLRPGNYGYTF	TGTGCCAGCACCCTAAGGCCAGGGAACTATGGCTACACCTTC
NA	TRBV7-9	TRBJ2-1	NA	CASSGERRGSMDEQFF	TGTGCCAGCAGCGGAGAAAGGCGGGGATCTATGGATGAGCAGTTCTTC
TRBD1	TRBV7-2	TRBJ2-7	NA	CASSGGSYEQYF	TGTGCCAGCTCAGGGGGCTCCTACGAGCAGTACTTC
NA	TRBV27	TRBJ1-6	NA	CASSHRVPPPLHF	TGTGCCAGCAGCCACAGGGTCCCACCACCCCTCCACTTT
TRBD2	TRBV27	TRBJ2-7	NA	CASSLSSSGYEQYF	TGTGCCAGCAGTTTATCTTCTAGCGGCTACGAGCAGTACTTC
NA	TRBV28	TRBJ1-5	NA	CASSLLYNNQPQHF	TGTGCCAGCAGTTTATTATATAACAATCAGCCCCAGCATTTT
NA	TRBV27	TRBJ1-4	NA	CASSLGYGETNEKLFF	TGTGCCAGCAGTTTAGGATACGGCGAAACTAATGAAAAACTGTTTTTT
NA	TRBV18	TRBJ2-7	NA	CASSPENNHEQYF	TGTGCCAGCTCACCAGAGAACAACCACGAGCAGTACTTC
TRBD2	TRBV28	TRBJ2-7	once	CASCETGTSGYEQYF	TGTGCCAGCTGTGAGACCGGGACTAGCGGGTACGAGCAGTACTTC
TRBD2	TRBV6-1	TRBJ2-5	NA	CASTRLAGVETQYF	TGTGCCAGCACCCGACTAGCGGGAGTGGAGACCCAGTACTTC
NA	TRBV14	TRBJ1-1	once	CASSQAQRTEAFF	TGTGCCAGCAGCCAGGCGCAACGGACTGAAGCTTTCTTT
NA	TRBV28	TRBJ1-4	NA	CASRNYTSTNEKLFF	TGTGCCAGCAGAAACTACACTTCAACTAATGAAAAACTGTTTTTT
NA	TRBV2	TRBJ1-5	NA	CASSPREVRQPQHF	TGTGCCAGCAGTCCCCGGGAGGTTAGGCAGCCCCAGCATTTT
TRBD1	TRBV28	TRBJ2-2	NA	CASSFEGTGVNTGELFF	TGTGCCAGCAGTTTCGAGGGGACAGGAGTTAACACCGGGGAGCTGTTTTTT
NA	TRBV28	TRBJ1-5	NA	CASSLFPGDVVQPQHF	TGTGCCAGCAGTTTATTTCCAGGGGATGTGGTTCAGCCCCAGCATTTT
TRBD2	TRBV7-9	TRBJ2-1	once	CASSLAAGGRNEQFF	TGTGCCAGCAGCTTAGCAGCGGGAGGCCGCAATGAGCAGTTCTTC
NA	TRBV7-6	TRBJ2-2	NA	CASSPNPPHTSTGELFF	TGTGCCAGCAGCCCAAATCCCCCGCACACCTCCACCGGGGAGCTGTTTTTT
NA	TRBV7-9	TRBJ2-1	NA	CASSIQPNEQFF	TGTGCCAGCAGCATTCAGCCCAATGAGCAGTTCTTC
NA	TRBV27	TRBJ2-1	NA	CASSWVGAANEQFF	TGTGCCAGCAGTTGGGTGGGGGCTGCCAATGAGCAGTTCTTC
NA	TRBV7-8	TRBJ1-2	NA	CASSLSTGYGYTF	TGTGCCAGCAGCTTAAGTACGGGCTATGGCTACACCTTC
NA	TRBV6-5	TRBJ1-3	NA	CASSFLAGNTIYF	TGTGCCAGCAGTTTTCTTGCTGGAAACACCATATATTTT
NA	TRBV14	TRBJ1-1	NA	CASSQDRGGTEAFF	TGTGCCAGCAGCCAAGATCGGGGGGGCACTGAAGCTTTCTTT